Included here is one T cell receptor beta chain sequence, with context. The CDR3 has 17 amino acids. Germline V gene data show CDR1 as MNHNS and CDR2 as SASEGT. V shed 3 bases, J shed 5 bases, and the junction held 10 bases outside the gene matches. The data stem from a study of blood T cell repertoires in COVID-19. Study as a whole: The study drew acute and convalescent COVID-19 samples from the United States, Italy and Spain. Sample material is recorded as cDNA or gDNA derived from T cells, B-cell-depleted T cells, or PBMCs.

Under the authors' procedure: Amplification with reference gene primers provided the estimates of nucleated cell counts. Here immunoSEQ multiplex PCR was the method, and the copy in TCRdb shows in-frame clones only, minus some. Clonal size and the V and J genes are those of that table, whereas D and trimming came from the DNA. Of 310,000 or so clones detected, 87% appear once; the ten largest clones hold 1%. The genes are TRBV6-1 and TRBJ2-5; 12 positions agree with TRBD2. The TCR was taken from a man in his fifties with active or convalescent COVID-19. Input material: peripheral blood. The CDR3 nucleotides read TGTGCCAGCAGTGACTGGACTAGCGGGAACATGGGGGAGACCCAGTACTTC. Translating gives CASSDWTSGNMGETQYF.